The present T cell receptor beta chain was sequenced within a study of metastatic and nonmetastatic thyroid tumors. This clone was observed a few times. At one of its ends the junction is not consistent with the germline gene, which may arise from a read error. No treatment of any kind had been given to any patient before thyroid surgery. MiXCR was used by TCRdb to re-call the PCR reads. The table shows approximately 84,000 clones, with about 15% occurring only once. The sample was blood. The TCR was taken from a female donor with papillary thyroid cancer or a benign thyroid nodule (not recorded which). Some clones in this sample may be carry-over from other donors' samples.

CDR3 in DNA: TGTGCCAGCATTGAAACTAGCGTGATTTACGAGCAGTACTTC. This gives the protein CASIETSVIYEQYF. The gene calls are TRBV2 and TRBJ2-7; 7 bases map to TRBD2. Per the germline V gene, CDR1 is SNHLY and CDR2 is FYNNEI. The CDR3 runs to 14 residues. The full variable domain, in which reference TRBV2 and TRBJ2-7 provide the parts outside the CDR3, is EPEVTQTPSHQVTQMGQEVILRCVPISNHLYFYWYRQILGQKVEFLVSFYNNEISEKSEIFDDQFSVERPDGSNFTLKIRSTKLEDSAMYFCASIETSVIYEQYFGPGTRLTVT.